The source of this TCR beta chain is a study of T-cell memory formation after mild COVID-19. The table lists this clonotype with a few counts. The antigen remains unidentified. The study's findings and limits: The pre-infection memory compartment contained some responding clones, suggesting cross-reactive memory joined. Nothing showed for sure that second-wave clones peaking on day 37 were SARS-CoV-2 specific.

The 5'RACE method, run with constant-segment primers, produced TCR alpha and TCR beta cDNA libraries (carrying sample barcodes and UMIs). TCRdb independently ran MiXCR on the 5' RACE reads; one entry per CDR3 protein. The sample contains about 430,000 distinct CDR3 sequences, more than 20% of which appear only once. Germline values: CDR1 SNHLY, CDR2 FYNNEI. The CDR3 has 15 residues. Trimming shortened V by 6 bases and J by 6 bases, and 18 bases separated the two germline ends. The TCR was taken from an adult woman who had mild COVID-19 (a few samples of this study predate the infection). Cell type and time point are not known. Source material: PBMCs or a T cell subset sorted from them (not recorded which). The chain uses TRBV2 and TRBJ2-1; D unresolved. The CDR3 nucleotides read TGTGCCAGCAGCCCGGGCGGCAGCCAAAGCAATGAGCAGTTCTTC. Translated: CASSPGGSQSNEQFF.